This entry lists 4 T cell receptor beta chains sequenced from one sample in a study of T cells in Graves' hyperthyroidism and ophthalmopathy. Regions amplified from RNA transcripts were the TCR beta CDR3 regions. The HTBI primer set served for first-round RT-PCR of the TCR CDR3. Using its own MiXCR run on the multiplex PCR reads, TCRdb lists one record per CDR3 protein. The table lists fewer than 850,000 distinct CDR3 sequences, 17% of them singletons. Input material: blood. All receptors come from a man aged 45-60 years with Graves' hyperthyroidism.

Ten or more counts support this clonotype. The CDR3 here is CASSLGLAGVFRYEQYF. The DNA for the CDR3 is TGTGCCAGCAGCTTGGGACTAGCGGGAGTATTTCGGTACGAGCAGTACTTC. The chain joins TRBV11-2 to TRBJ2-7; 14 nucleotides match TRBD2. The CDR3 totals 17 residues. Germline-derived CDR1 and CDR2 are SGHAT and FQNNGV. V was clipped by 3 bases and J by 4 bases; unmatched bases: 8.

This clonotype turned up a few times. The rearrangement joins TRBV28 to TRBJ2-2; perhaps TRBD1 as D (5 bases). The CDR3 runs 13 residues. Germline V gene sequence: CDR1 MDHEN, CDR2 SYDVKM. With 6 bases removed from V and 6 bases from J, the gap between germline ends came to 11 bases. CDR3 loop: CASSTRQSGELFF. The CDR3, as DNA: TGTGCCAGCAGCACCCGACAGTCCGGGGAGCTGTTTTTT.

This clonotype occurred many times. The rearrangement links TRBV28 to TRBJ2-1; D gene uncertain. V lost 10 bases, J lost 0 bases, and 16 bases lay in between. The CDR3 contains 15 residues. The V gene's germline CDR1 is MDHEN and CDR2 SYDVKM. Here the CDR3 DNA reads TGTGCCACCTTCCCCGCGGACGACTCCTACAATGAGCAGTTCTTC. It is translated as CATFPADDSYNEQFF.

This clonotype was seen more than once but under ten times. This rearrangement joins TRBV6-2 or TRBV6-3 to TRBJ1-3; D might be TRBD1 (5 bases). This CDR3 spans 14 amino acids. V lost 2 bases, J lost 2 bases, and 7 bases lay in between. CDR1 and CDR2 (germline): MNHEY, SVGEGT. The CDR3 spells CASSYKGPGNTIYF. The CDR3 nucleotides read TGTGCCAGCAGTTACAAGGGACCTGGAAACACCATATATTTT.